This T cell receptor beta chain was sequenced during a study of T cell repertoires in cytomegalovirus infection. Study-wide background: Based on public TCR beta signatures, there were indications of CMV infection and of a matching HLA type.

The V end lost 6 bases, the J end lost 2 bases, and 12 bases lay between the germline ends. CDR1 and CDR2 (germline): SNHLY, FYNNEI. The CDR3 is made up of 14 amino acids. As for this clonotype: What it binds is not known.

TCRdb reanalysed the reads using MiXCR and keeps one entry per CDR3 protein. The top ten clones hold around 3.1% of a sample with approximately 180,000 distinct CDR3 sequences, approximately 19% of them seen once. General observations from the study: Dominating the ex vivo response were HLA-C-restricted CMV-specific TCR beta clonotypes. Cumulated frequencies of public TCR beta families served to identify carriers of CMV plus the relevant HLA.

This TCR came from a human donor in good health (CMV status not recorded). Some clones in this sample may be carry-over from other donors' samples. The chain joins TRBV2 to TRBJ2-3; D is possibly TRBD2 (6 bases). The sample taken for sequencing was PBMCs. CDR3 protein: CASRGRGLTDTQYF. The CDR3 region has the DNA TGTGCCAGCAGGGGGCGGGGTCTCACAGATACGCAGTATTTT.